The rows below give T cell receptor beta chains drawn from one sample of a study of shared clonotypes between healthy human individuals. Libraries were prepared by immunoSEQ multiplex PCR; TCRdb keeps only in-frame clonotypes and omits some of them. Among roughly 1.4 million clones listed, approximately 98.5% were seen once. Input material: naive CD4+ T cells sorted from blood. These receptors were collected from a man aged 25 to 40 in good health. Each CDR3 is given with its conserved first and last residue. The D gene is left open where the match is weak.

>NA|TRBJ2-2|TRBV27
CASGGIYPYTGELFF
TGTGCCAGCGGCGGGATTTACCCCTACACCGGGGAGCTGTTTTTT
>NA|TRBJ2-7|TRBV28
CASSPGREQQYF
TGTGCCAGCAGTCCCGGGCGGGAACAGCAGTACTTC
>TRBD2|TRBJ2-7|TRBV5-1
CASSLDGLAGDGEQYF
TGCGCCAGCAGCTTGGATGGACTAGCGGGAGACGGCGAGCAGTACTTC
>TRBD1|TRBJ1-5|TRBV28
CASSRDRGYQPQHF
TGTGCCAGCAGTCGGGACAGGGGATATCAGCCCCAGCATTTT
>TRBD1|TRBJ2-1|TRBV4-1
CASSQEGTGSIGEQFF
TGCGCCAGCAGCCAAGAAGGGACAGGCTCTATCGGTGAGCAGTTCTTC
>TRBD2|TRBJ2-3|TRBV28
CASSTSATSGSSTDTQYF
TGTGCCAGCAGTACATCGGCGACTAGCGGGAGTTCCACAGATACGCAGTATTTT
>NA|TRBJ2-7|TRBV5-1
CASTRDLYEQYF
TGCGCCAGCACCCGGGATCTCTACGAGCAGTACTTC
>TRBD1|TRBJ1-1|TRBV9
CASSGRTGPSEAFF
TGTGCCAGCAGCGGCCGGACAGGACCGAGTGAAGCTTTCTTT
>NA|TRBJ2-7|TRBV5-1
CASSLDWRNSQQYF
TGCGCCAGCAGCTTGGATTGGCGGAACTCCCAGCAGTACTTC
>NA|TRBJ2-3|TRBV7-9
CASSHTRVDTQYF
TGTGCCAGCAGCCACACCCGGGTCGATACGCAGTATTTT
>TRBD1|TRBJ2-5|TRBV9
CASSVETGAHAQYF
TGTGCCAGCAGCGTAGAAACAGGGGCCCATGCCCAGTACTTC
>TRBD2|TRBJ2-2|TRBV7-9
CASSLARRTSGSKGGELFF
TGTGCCAGCAGCTTAGCCCGTCGGACTAGCGGGAGTAAGGGCGGGGAGCTGTTTTTT
>NA|TRBJ1-5|TRBV28
CASSLMGKSASQPQHF
TGTGCCAGCAGTTTAATGGGCAAAAGCGCCTCTCAGCCCCAGCATTTT
>NA|TRBJ2-3|TRBV6-1
CASSALGSSLSTDTQYF
TGTGCCAGCAGTGCATTGGGGAGTAGTCTCAGCACAGATACGCAGTATTTT
>NA|TRBJ2-1|TRBV9
CASSVVPGNEQFF
TGTGCCAGCAGCGTGGTGCCGGGGAATGAGCAGTTCTTC
>NA|TRBJ2-3|TRBV11-2
CASSSLTGFSTDTQYF
TGTGCCAGCAGCTCCCTCACAGGGTTTAGTACAGATACGCAGTATTTT
>NA|TRBJ2-1|TRBV1
CTSSQDVICLCRKSGYNEQFF
TGCACCAGCAGCCAAGATGTCATTTGTCTTTGCCGGAAATCTGGATACAATGAGCAGTTCTTC
>TRBD2|TRBJ2-5|TRBV6-1
CASSEIGLAGIVQETQYF
TGTGCCAGCAGTGAAATCGGACTAGCGGGAATTGTACAAGAGACCCAGTACTTC
>NA|TRBJ1-5|TRBV20-1
CSALKDQPQHF
TGCAGTGCCCTTAAAGATCAGCCCCAGCATTTT
>NA|TRBJ2-3|TRBV18
CASSPKGTDTQYF
TGTGCCAGCTCACCAAAAGGCACAGATACGCAGTATTTT
>TRBD2|TRBJ2-3|TRBV18
CASSPRSGRTLSTDTQYF
TGTGCCAGCTCACCACGCAGCGGGAGGACTTTGAGCACAGATACGCAGTATTTT